One sample yielded the 27 T cell receptor beta chains listed below, sequenced in a study of control samples from healthy donors and cancer patients. Method: immunoSEQ multiplex PCR; TCRdb's copy keeps in-frame clones and lacks some. The sample has about 110,000 clones, more than 75% seen once. Sequenced: PBMCs. Receptors originate from a woman aged 60-75 years with lung cancer.

V is TRBV7-2 and J is TRBJ1-2; maybe TRBD1 (6 bases). The CDR3 runs 15 residues. Germline loops: CDR1 SGHTA, CDR2 FQGNSA. The V gene lost 5 bases and the J gene lost 4 bases, with 17 bases spanning the gap. CDR3 bases: TGTGCCAGCAGCCCGGGACAAGGCGGCTTCTATGGCTACACCTTC. Amino acids: CASSPGQGGFYGYTF.

The V gene is TRBV10-3, the J gene TRBJ2-3; 10 nucleotides agree with TRBD1. CDR1 is ENHRY and CDR2 is SYGVKD in the germline V gene. The length of the CDR3 is 13 residues. V lost 9 bases to trimming and J lost 3 bases; unmatched junction nucleotides: 3. The CDR3 here is CAIRQGATDTQYF. The CDR3 nucleotides are TGTGCCATACGACAGGGGGCAACAGATACGCAGTATTTT.

Only one count was recorded for this clone. The chain employs TRBV5-1 and TRBJ2-1, with TRBD2 matching over 13 bases. The CDR3 has 15 amino acids. Trimming removed 3 bases from V and 10 bases from J; junction bases left unmatched: 7. Per germline, CDR1 SGHRS and CDR2 YFSETQ. For the CDR3, the DNA is TGCGCCAGCAGCTCACTAGCGGGGGGGCCTGAGGAGCAGTTCTTC. Its translation: CASSSLAGGPEEQFF.

Details on this clone: The junction shows a germline mismatch at one end, possibly a read error. V gene TRBV14 combines with J gene TRBJ2-3, with TRBD2 identical over 7 bases. The CDR3 consists of 16 residues. Germline assignment: CDR1 SGHDN and CDR2 FVKESK. CDR3 region: CASTQVAGEITDTQYF. CDR3 bases: TGTGCCAGCACCCAAGTGGCGGGGGAGATTACAGATACGCAGTATTTT. The full variable domain, with the rest looked up from reference TRBV14 and TRBJ2-3, is EAGVTQFPSHSVIEKGQTVTLRCDPISGHDNLYWYRRVMGKEIKFLLHFVKESKQDESGMPNNRFLAERTGGTYSTLKVQPAELEDSGVYFCASTQVAGEITDTQYFGPGTRLTVL.

The V call is TRBV4-3, the J call TRBJ1-1; weak D call: TRBD1 (6 bases). This CDR3 region has 16 residues. From germline, CDR1 is LGHNA and CDR2 YSLEER. Trimming took 0 bases from V and 8 from J, leaving 19 bases between them. This CDR3 is CASSQDQEIWGQEAFF. For the CDR3, the DNA is TGCGCCAGCAGCCAAGATCAGGAGATTTGGGGACAAGAAGCTTTCTTT.

The V gene is TRBV6-5, the J gene TRBJ1-3; TRBD1 aligns across 7 bases. The CDR3 runs 15 residues. Germline V gene sequence: CDR1 MNHEY, CDR2 SVGAGI. V shed 6 bases and J 5 bases; nucleotides not matched to a gene: 10. In DNA, the CDR3 is TGTGCCAGCAGCCTGGACAGGAGATCTAGAAACACCATATATTTT. Its translation is CASSLDRRSRNTIYF.

The chain couples TRBV11-3 to TRBJ2-7; D unresolved. Germline V gene data show CDR1 as SGHNT and CDR2 as YENEEA. V dropped 1 base and J dropped 6 bases, with 4 bases sitting between them. CDR3 length: 11 amino acids. CDR3 in amino acids: CASSLGSEQYF. The CDR3 bases are TGTGCCAGCAGCTTAGGAAGCGAGCAGTACTTC. Combining the CDR3 with reference TRBV11-3 and TRBJ2-7 gives the whole variable domain EAGVVQSPRYKIIEKKQPVAFWCNPISGHNTLYWYLQNLGQGPELLIRYENEEAVDDSQLPKDRFSAERLKGVDSTLKIQPAELGDSAVYLCASSLGSEQYFGPGTRLTVT.

V and J are TRBV11-2 and TRBJ2-7, with a possible D match to TRBD1 (5 bases). Trimming shortened V by 5 bases and J by 3 bases, and 17 bases separated the two germline ends. The CDR3 contains 15 residues. Germline lookup yields CDR1 SGHAT and CDR2 FQNNGV. CDR3 nucleotide sequence: TGTGCCAGCAGCCCCCTCCCAACGACAGACTACGAGCAGTACTTC. Translated, it gives CASSPLPTTDYEQYF.

In this sample, this clone turned up once. The sample holds other DNA sequences that translate to the same CDR3. The chain carries TRBV19 and TRBJ1-6, with 7 bases identical to TRBD1. Germline V gene sequence: CDR1 LNHDA, CDR2 SQIVND (reference sequence). The J segment lost 6 bases and the V segment lost 4 bases, leaving 3 bases of the junction unmatched. The CDR3 contains 14 residues. The CDR3 nucleotides read TGTGCCAGTAGTACCGGGACAGCTAATTCACCCCTCCACTTT. Its protein product is CASSTGTANSPLHF.

As DNA, the CDR3 is TGTGCCAGTAGTATAATGGCAGGGTCCTACAATGAGCAGTTCTTC. Protein sequence: CASSIMAGSYNEQFF. The chain couples TRBV19 to TRBJ2-1; D is possibly TRBD1 (5 bases). V was trimmed by 2 bases and J by 1 base, leaving 9 bases between them. This CDR3 contains 15 residues. Germline V gives CDR1 LNHDA, CDR2 SQIVND (reference sequence). Drawing the rest from reference TRBV19 and TRBJ2-1, the complete variable domain is DGGITQSPKYLFRKEGQNVTLSCEQNLNHDAMYWYRQDPGQGLRLIYYSQIVNDFQKGDIAEGYSVSREKKESFPLTVTSAQKNPTAFYLCASSIMAGSYNEQFFGPGTRLTVL.

The genes are TRBV30 and TRBJ1-4, with D possibly being TRBD1 (6 bases). Germline V gene data show CDR1 as GTSNPN and CDR2 as SVGIG (reference sequence). The CDR3 sequence is 13 residues long. The V end was cut by 3 bases, the J end by 8 bases, with 13 bases between. The chain's CDR3 is CAWRETGWEKLFF. The CDR3 nucleotides are TGTGCCTGGAGGGAAACAGGGTGGGAAAAACTGTTTTTT.

This clone was found a few times. The CDR3, as DNA: TGCGCCAGCAGCTTGGAGAGGGCAGAGGGTGAAAAACTGTTTTTT. It specifies CASSLERAEGEKLFF. V usage is TRBV5-1 and J usage is TRBJ1-4; D call uncertain. Germline V gene lookup returns CDR1 SGHRS and CDR2 YFSETQ. V lost 0 bases and J 7 bases, leaving 13 bases between the germline ends. The length of the CDR3 is 15 residues.

The chain recombines TRBV7-8 with TRBJ1-5, with 8 bases matching TRBD1. V gave up 4 bases and J gave up 5 bases; unmatched junction bases: 4. CDR1 and CDR2 from the germline V gene are SGHVS and FQNEAQ. The CDR3 contains 14 residues. In nucleotides, the CDR3 is TGTGCCAGCAGCTGGACAGGGCCTGATCAGCCCCAGCATTTT. This codes for CASSWTGPDQPQHF.

The chain carries TRBV6-6 and TRBJ2-2; perhaps TRBD1 as D (6 bases). Trimming removed 8 bases at V and 3 bases at J, with 10 bases between. The CDR3 length is 13 residues. Germline values: CDR1 MNHNY, CDR2 SVGAGI (reference sequence). This CDR3 is CASRYRDTGELFF. The CDR3 DNA follows: TGTGCCAGCCGATACAGGGACACCGGGGAGCTGTTTTTT.

V gene TRBV2 combines with J gene TRBJ2-3; D call uncertain. Looked up from germline, CDR1 is SNHLY and CDR2 is FYNNEI. The CDR3 is made up of 14 amino acids. V was clipped by 5 bases and J by 2 bases, with 11 bases between them. As DNA, the CDR3 is TGTGCCAGCAGTTTAGGACCCATCACAGATACGCAGTATTTT. Amino acids: CASSLGPITDTQYF.

The chain's CDR3 is CASSFGSTSTDTQYF. CDR3 DNA: TGCGCCAGCAGCTTTGGGTCAACTAGCACAGATACGCAGTATTTT. The chain has TRBV5-1 and TRBJ2-3; D remains ambiguous. CDR3 size: 15 residues. V was pared by 2 bases and J by 0 bases, with 10 bases between. Germline loops: CDR1 SGHRS, CDR2 YFSETQ. The full variable domain, completed using reference TRBV5-1 and TRBJ2-3, is KAGVTQTPRYLIKTRGQQVTLSCSPISGHRSVSWYQQTPGQGLQFLFEYFSETQRNKGNFPGRFSGRQFSNSRSEMNVSTLELGDSALYLCASSFGSTSTDTQYFGPGTRLTVL.

The chain combines TRBV18 with TRBJ2-3, with 9 bases identical to TRBD1. The V gene end was trimmed by 1 base and the J gene end by 9 bases; junction bases not matched to a gene: 5. The CDR3 spans 14 residues. The germline CDR1 and CDR2 sequences are KGHSH and LQKENI. The CDR3 spells CASSPRRTGETQYF. In DNA, the CDR3 is TGTGCCAGCTCACCACGGAGGACAGGGGAGACGCAGTATTTT.

The V gene is TRBV18, the J gene TRBJ2-1; D remains unclear. CDR1 and CDR2 (germline): KGHSH, LQKENI. The CDR3 has 16 amino acids. V lost 0 bases to trimming and J lost 0 bases, with 9 bases between them. Written as DNA, the CDR3 is TGTGCCAGCTCACCACCATCCTCCCACTCCTACAATGAGCAGTTCTTC. Protein product: CASSPPSSHSYNEQFF.

This chain joins TRBV6-5 and TRBJ2-1; D not certain. The CDR3 spans 15 residues. Between the trimmed V and J ends, which lost 6 bases and 0 bases, there was a span of 12 bases. Germline V lookup: CDR1 MNHEY, CDR2 SVGAGI. CDR3 amino acids: CASRLGWSSYNEQFF. The CDR3 DNA follows: TGTGCCAGCAGACTTGGATGGAGCTCCTACAATGAGCAGTTCTTC.

This clone was counted a single time. The chain links TRBV2 to TRBJ1-5, with unresolved D. The CDR3 covers 13 residues. CDR1 SNHLY and CDR2 FYNNEI come from the germline V gene. V was pared by 4 bases and J by 1 base, with 5 bases between. The CDR3 is CASSVGSNQPQHF. The CDR3 region has the DNA TGTGCCAGCAGTGTGGGAAGCAATCAGCCCCAGCATTTT.

The chain joins TRBV6-5 to TRBJ1-1; tentative D call: TRBD1 (5 bases). Trimming cost V 5 bases and J 4 bases, with 11 bases left between them. CDR1 is MNHEY, CDR2 SVGAGI, per germline. CDR3 length: 13 residues. The CDR3 reads CASSRLGTTEAFF. For the CDR3, the DNA is TGTGCCAGCAGTCGGCTAGGGACCACTGAAGCTTTCTTT.

The chain combines TRBV3-1 (or the pseudogene TRBV3-2) with TRBJ2-2; D possibly matches TRBD1 or TRBD2 (6 bases each). Germline CDR1 LGHDT, CDR2 YNNKEL (reference sequence). The CDR3 extends over 17 amino acids. Trimming shortened V by 2 bases and J by 7 bases, and 20 bases separated the two germline ends. The CDR3 region is CASSQSIGGQLGGELFF. The CDR3 DNA follows: TGTGCCAGCAGCCAAAGCATCGGGGGCCAACTGGGCGGGGAGCTGTTTTTT.

The chain couples TRBV28 to TRBJ2-7, with a possible D match to TRBD1 (5 bases). Germline V CDR1 and CDR2: MDHEN, SYDVKM. The CDR3 consists of 16 residues. V was trimmed by 6 bases and J by 5 bases, leaving 23 bases between them. The CDR3 protein is CASSFPGRPYLDEQYF. The CDR3 nucleotides are TGTGCCAGCAGCTTTCCAGGGCGTCCGTATCTGGACGAGCAGTACTTC.

The chain carries TRBV9 and TRBJ2-1; TRBD2 aligns across 7 bases. The junction had 11 bases not matched to a gene; V was cut back by 7 bases and J by 4 bases. This CDR3 has 15 residues. Germline V gene lookup returns CDR1 SGDLS and CDR2 YYNGEE. CDR3 sequence reads: CASGPPAGSYNEQFF. DNA of the CDR3: TGTGCCAGCGGGCCCCCAGCGGGGTCTTACAATGAGCAGTTCTTC.

V usage is TRBV7-9 and J usage is TRBJ1-1; D is unclear. Between the trimmed V and J ends, which lost 1 base and 9 bases, there was a span of 6 bases. Germline values: CDR1 SEHNR, CDR2 FQNEAQ (reference sequence). CDR3 size: 11 residues. CDR3 sequence (DNA): TGTGCCAGCAGCTTAGGGGAGCAAGCTTTCTTT. It translates to CASSLGEQAFF. Full variable domain (missing parts from reference TRBV7-9 and TRBJ1-1): DTGVSQNPRHKITKRGQNVTFRCDPISEHNRLYWYRQTLGQGPEFLTYFQNEAQLEKSRLLSDRFSAERPKGSFSTLEIQRTEQGDSAMYLCASSLGEQAFFGQGTRLTVV.

In DNA, the CDR3 is TGTGCCAGCTCACCACCGCCAGATGGAGAGACCCAGTACTTC. The encoded protein is CASSPPPDGETQYF. V and J are TRBV18 and TRBJ2-5; D is unresolved. Between the trimmed V and J ends, which lost 0 bases and 4 bases, there was a span of 9 bases. Germline CDR1 is KGHSH and CDR2 is LQKENI. The CDR3 is 14 amino acids. Supplemented by reference TRBV18 and TRBJ2-5, the full variable domain reads NAGVMQNPRHLVRRRGQEARLRCSPMKGHSHVYWYRQLPEEGLKFMVYLQKENIIDESGMPKERFSAEFPKEGPSILRIQQVVRGDSAAYFCASSPPPDGETQYFGPGTRLLVL.

J is TRBJ2-3 and V is TRBV3-1 (or the pseudogene TRBV3-2), with TRBD1 as a possible D gene (6 bases). Germline CDR1 is LGHDT and CDR2 is YNNKEL (reference sequence). The CDR3 is 16 amino acids. Trimming pared 0 bases from V and 3 bases from J, leaving 13 bases between. DNA for the CDR3: TGTGCCAGCAGCCAAGATGATACAGGGATGACAGATACGCAGTATTTT. Translation: CASSQDDTGMTDTQYF.